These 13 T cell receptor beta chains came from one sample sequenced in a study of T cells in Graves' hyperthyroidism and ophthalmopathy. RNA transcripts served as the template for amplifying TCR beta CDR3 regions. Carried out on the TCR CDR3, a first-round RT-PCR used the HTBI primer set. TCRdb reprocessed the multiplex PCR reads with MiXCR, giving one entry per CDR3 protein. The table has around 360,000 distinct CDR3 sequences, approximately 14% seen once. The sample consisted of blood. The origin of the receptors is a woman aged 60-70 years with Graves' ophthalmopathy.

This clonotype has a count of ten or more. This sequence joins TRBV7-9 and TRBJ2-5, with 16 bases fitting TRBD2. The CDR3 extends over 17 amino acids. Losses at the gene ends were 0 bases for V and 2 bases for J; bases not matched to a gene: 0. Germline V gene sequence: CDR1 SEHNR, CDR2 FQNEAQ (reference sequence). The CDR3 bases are TGTGCCAGCAGCTTAGCGGGACTAGCGGGAGGGCAAGAGACCCAGTACTTC. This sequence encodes CASSLAGLAGGQETQYF.

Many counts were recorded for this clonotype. The CDR3 sequence is CASSSLSPSGRTQETQYF. The CDR3 bases are TGTGCCAGCAGTTCACTCTCGCCAAGCGGGAGAACTCAAGAGACCCAGTACTTC. V usage is TRBV28 and J usage is TRBJ2-5; TRBD2 aligns across 8 bases. The trim removed 4 bases at V and 2 bases at J, leaving 15 bases unmatched. This CDR3 comprises 18 residues. Germline loops: CDR1 MDHEN, CDR2 SYDVKM.

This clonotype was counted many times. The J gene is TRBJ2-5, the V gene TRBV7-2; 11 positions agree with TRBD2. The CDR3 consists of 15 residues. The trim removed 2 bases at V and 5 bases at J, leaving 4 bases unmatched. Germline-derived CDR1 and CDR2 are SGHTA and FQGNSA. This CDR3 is CASSLRLAGSETQYF. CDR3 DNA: TGTGCCAGCAGCTTACGACTAGCGGGGTCTGAGACCCAGTACTTC.

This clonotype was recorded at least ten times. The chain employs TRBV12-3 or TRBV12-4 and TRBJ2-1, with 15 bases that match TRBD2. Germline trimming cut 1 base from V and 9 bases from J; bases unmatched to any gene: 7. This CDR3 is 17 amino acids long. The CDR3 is CASSLVAGLAGGGEQFF. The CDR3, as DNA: TGTGCCAGCAGTTTAGTAGCGGGACTAGCGGGAGGAGGTGAGCAGTTCTTC.

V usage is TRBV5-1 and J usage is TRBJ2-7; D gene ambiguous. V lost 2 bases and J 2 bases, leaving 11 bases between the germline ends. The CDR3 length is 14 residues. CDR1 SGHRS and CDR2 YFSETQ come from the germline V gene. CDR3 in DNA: TGCGCCAGCAGCTTCCGATTTGGGGCCTACGAGCAGTACTTC. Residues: CASSFRFGAYEQYF.

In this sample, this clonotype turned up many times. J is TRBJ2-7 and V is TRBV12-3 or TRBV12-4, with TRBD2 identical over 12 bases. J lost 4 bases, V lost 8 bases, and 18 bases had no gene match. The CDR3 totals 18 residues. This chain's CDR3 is CASRPSGLAGRGSYEQYF. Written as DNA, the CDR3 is TGTGCCAGCCGCCCATCCGGACTAGCGGGAAGAGGATCGTACGAGCAGTACTTC.

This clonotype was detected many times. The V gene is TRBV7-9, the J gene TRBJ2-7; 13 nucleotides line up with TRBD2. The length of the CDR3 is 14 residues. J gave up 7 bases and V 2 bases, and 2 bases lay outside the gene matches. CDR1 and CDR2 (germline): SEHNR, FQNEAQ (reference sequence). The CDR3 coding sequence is TGTGCCAGCAGCTTAACGGGACTAGCGGGAGAGCAGTACTTC. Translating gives CASSLTGLAGEQYF.

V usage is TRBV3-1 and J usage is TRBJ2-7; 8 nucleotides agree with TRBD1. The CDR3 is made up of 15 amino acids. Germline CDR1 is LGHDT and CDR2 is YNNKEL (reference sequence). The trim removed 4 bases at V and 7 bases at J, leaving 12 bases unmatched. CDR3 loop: CASSPITDRAGEQYF. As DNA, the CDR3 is TGTGCCAGCAGCCCTATCACGGACAGGGCAGGGGAGCAGTACTTC.

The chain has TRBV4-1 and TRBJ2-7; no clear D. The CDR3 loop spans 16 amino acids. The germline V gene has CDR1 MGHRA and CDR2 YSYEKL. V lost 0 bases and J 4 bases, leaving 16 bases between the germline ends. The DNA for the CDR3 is TGCGCCAGCAGCCAAGATCAGCAGGCACCCAAGTACGAGCAGTACTTC. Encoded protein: CASSQDQQAPKYEQYF.

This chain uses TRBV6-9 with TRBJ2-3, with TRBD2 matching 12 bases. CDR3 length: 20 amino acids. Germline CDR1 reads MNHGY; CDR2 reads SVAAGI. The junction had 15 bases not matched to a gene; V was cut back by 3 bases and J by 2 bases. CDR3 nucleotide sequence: TGTGCCAGCAGTTACGACCCGGGGCTAGCGGGAGGGTCCTTCACAGATACGCAGTATTTT. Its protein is CASSYDPGLAGGSFTDTQYF.

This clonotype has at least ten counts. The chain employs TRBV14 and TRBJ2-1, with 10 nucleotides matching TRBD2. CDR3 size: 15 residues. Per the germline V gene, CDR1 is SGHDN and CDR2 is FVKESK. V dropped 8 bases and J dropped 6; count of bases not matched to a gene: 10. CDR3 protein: CASGILAGSGNEQFF. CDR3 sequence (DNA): TGTGCCAGCGGGATACTAGCGGGAAGTGGCAATGAGCAGTTCTTC.

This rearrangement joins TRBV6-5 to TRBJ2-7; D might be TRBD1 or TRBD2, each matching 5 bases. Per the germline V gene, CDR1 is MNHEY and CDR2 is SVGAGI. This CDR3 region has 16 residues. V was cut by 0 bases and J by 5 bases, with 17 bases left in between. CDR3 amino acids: CASSYSRVGLGDEQYF. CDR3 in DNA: TGTGCCAGCAGTTACTCGAGGGTGGGGCTGGGGGACGAGCAGTACTTC.

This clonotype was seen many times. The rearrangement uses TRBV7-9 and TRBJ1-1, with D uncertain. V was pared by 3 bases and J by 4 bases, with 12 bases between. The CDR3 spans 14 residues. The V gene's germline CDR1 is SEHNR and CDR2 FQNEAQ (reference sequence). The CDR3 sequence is CASSFEGSSTEAFF. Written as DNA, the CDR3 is TGTGCCAGCAGCTTCGAGGGATCGAGCACTGAAGCTTTCTTT.